These 24 T cell receptor beta chains came from one sample sequenced in a study of blood T cell repertoires in COVID-19 (dated by TCRdb to about 2020). To prepare the library, the immunoSEQ multiplex PCR assay was applied. TCRdb limited this immuneACCESS table to in-frame rearrangements with V and J called. A share of clones is missing; checked studies link under half to unresolved V genes, and the rest is unexplained. For this sample the table gives a few hundred thousand clones, of which 70% to 90% were detected only once. More than 6.5% of the sample belongs to the ten largest clones. Sequencing was performed on peripheral blood. Receptors originate from a woman aged 70 to 79 with active or convalescent COVID-19.

This sequence joins TRBV12-3 or TRBV12-4 and TRBJ1-1; D gene uncertain. Trimming left V 3 bases short and J 1 base short, with 6 bases between. The CDR3 runs to 13 residues. The CDR3 DNA is TGTGCCAGCAGTTTGCTAGAGAACACTGAAGCTTTCTTT. Translated, it gives CASSLLENTEAFF.

The V gene is TRBV7-9, the J gene TRBJ2-5; D is undetermined. Trimming pared 3 bases from V and 5 bases from J, leaving 10 bases between. The CDR3 contains 13 residues. From germline, CDR1 is SEHNR and CDR2 FQNEAQ (reference sequence). Here the CDR3 DNA reads TGTGCCAGCAGCTTCGGGTCAAAGGAGACCCAGTACTTC. Its protein product is CASSFGSKETQYF. Full variable domain (outside the CDR3, taken from reference TRBV7-9 and TRBJ2-5): DTGVSQNPRHKITKRGQNVTFRCDPISEHNRLYWYRQTLGQGPEFLTYFQNEAQLEKSRLLSDRFSAERPKGSFSTLEIQRTEQGDSAMYLCASSFGSKETQYFGPGTRLLVL.

This chain connects TRBV4-1 to TRBJ1-5; tentative D call: TRBD1 (6 bases). V lost 3 bases and J lost 0, with 12 bases in between. Germline lookup yields CDR1 MGHRA and CDR2 YSYEKL. CDR3 length equals 16 residues. In nucleotides, the CDR3 is TGCGCCAGCAGCCAGTCACAGGGCTATAGCAATCAGCCCCAGCATTTT. Protein: CASSQSQGYSNQPQHF.

This chain links TRBV18 with TRBJ2-1; D is undetermined. The CDR3 has 16 residues. The V gene's germline CDR1 is KGHSH and CDR2 LQKENI. Between the trimmed V and J ends, which lost 6 bases and 0 bases, there was a span of 15 bases. The CDR3 loop reads CASSILPPGSYNEQFF. The CDR3 DNA reads as TGTGCCAGCTCTATTTTGCCTCCGGGCTCCTACAATGAGCAGTTCTTC.

The chain recombines TRBV7-8 with TRBJ1-4; 7 bases match TRBD1. The germline CDR1 and CDR2 sequences are SGHVS and FQNEAQ. Unmatched junction bases numbered 7, after V lost 5 bases and J lost 7 bases. The CDR3 spans 14 residues. CDR3 coding DNA: TGTGCCAGCAGCCGAGGGGGCGCCGGTGAAAAACTGTTTTTT. Translating it yields CASSRGGAGEKLFF.

The chain's CDR3 is CASSQDSYYNSGNTIYF. In nucleotides, the CDR3 is TGCGCCAGCAGCCAAGACTCATACTACAACTCGGGAAACACCATATATTTT. The chain uses TRBV4-3 and TRBJ1-3; D is unclear. Looked up from germline, CDR1 is LGHNA and CDR2 is YSLEER. CDR3 length: 17 residues. V gave up 0 bases and J gave up 4 bases, with 16 bases separating them.

This clone was recorded once. The V call is TRBV6-6, the J call TRBJ1-3; D unresolved. Trimming left V 2 bases short and J 0 bases short, with 5 bases between. The CDR3 covers 14 residues. Germline-derived CDR1 and CDR2 are MNHNY and SVGAGI (reference sequence). The CDR3 DNA reads TGTGCCAGCAGTTACGGGCACTCTGGAAACACCATATATTTT. This gives the protein CASSYGHSGNTIYF.

CDR3 loop: CAISGGLGYNEQFF. Here the CDR3 DNA reads TGTGCCATCAGTGGGGGACTAGGCTACAATGAGCAGTTCTTC. V is TRBV10-3 and J is TRBJ2-1; 8 nucleotides align to TRBD2. Germline V gives CDR1 ENHRY, CDR2 SYGVKD. V gave up 4 bases and J gave up 3 bases; unmatched junction bases: 2. The CDR3 is 14 amino acids.

The CDR3 protein is CDLLDLSNQPQHF. The CDR3 bases are TGCGACCTATTAGATCTTAGTAATCAGCCCCAGCATTTT. V and J are TRBV23-1 and TRBJ1-5; D is ambiguous. TRBV23-1 is noted as an ORF with a role that remains uncertain. There are 13 residues in the CDR3.

The chain recombines TRBV5-1 with TRBJ2-3, with D perhaps matching TRBD1 (5 bases). Deletions cut 3 bases from V and 7 bases from J, with 12 bases between. Germline-derived CDR1 and CDR2 are SGHRS and YFSETQ. The CDR3 is 13 residues long. CDR3 nucleotides: TGCGCCAGCAGCTATAGCAGGGAAAATACGCAGTATTTT. Encoded protein: CASSYSRENTQYF.

The chain uses TRBV2 and TRBJ1-4; maybe TRBD1 (5 bases). This CDR3 has 17 amino acids. V was pared by 4 bases and J by 5 bases, with 20 bases between. The germline V gene has CDR1 SNHLY and CDR2 FYNNEI. The CDR3 DNA reads as TGTGCCAGCAGTGGGCCTTCGTGGGCAGGGCAGAATGAAAAACTGTTTTTT. Translation: CASSGPSWAGQNEKLFF.

The rearrangement links TRBV11-2 to TRBJ1-2; no clear D gene. Germline V lookup: CDR1 SGHAT, CDR2 FQNNGV. The CDR3 has 13 amino acids. The V and J ends lost 7 bases and 4 bases respectively, with 13 bases between them. CDR3 in DNA: TGTGCCAGCACCGCCCAGGTGGGCTATGGCTACACCTTC. This encodes CASTAQVGYGYTF.

The chain carries TRBV5-6 and TRBJ1-3; D may be TRBD1 (6 bases). V was shortened by 0 bases and J by 2 bases, with 9 bases between the two germline ends. Germline CDR1 is SGHDT and CDR2 is YYEEEE. This CDR3 is 15 amino acids long. In DNA form, the CDR3 reads TGTGCCAGCAGCTTGGTCCAGGGGCCTGGAAACACCATATATTTT. This translates into CASSLVQGPGNTIYF.

J is TRBJ1-3 and V is TRBV29-1; D remains ambiguous. Germline lookup yields CDR1 SQVTM and CDR2 ANQGSEA. The V end was cut by 0 bases, the J end by 6 bases, with 3 bases between. The CDR3 totals 11 residues. The CDR3 nucleotides are TGCAGCGTTGAAGACCTAAACACCATATATTTT. Protein product: CSVEDLNTIYF.

This sequence joins TRBV19 and TRBJ1-6; D gene uncertain. This CDR3 has 13 residues. Trimming left V 7 bases short and J 9 bases short, with 13 bases between. Looked up from germline, CDR1 is LNHDA and CDR2 is SQIVND (reference sequence). CDR3 sequence: CASNTEPSSPLHF. The DNA of the CDR3 is TGTGCCAGTAACACAGAACCCTCTTCACCCCTCCACTTT.

This clone showed up just a few times. The chain joins TRBV12-3 or TRBV12-4 to TRBJ1-1; TRBD1 agrees at 8 bases. The CDR3 spans 11 residues. Trimming at V came to 6 bases and at J to 10 bases, leaving 4 bases not matched to a gene. The CDR3 spells CASRKQGGAFF. CDR3 DNA: TGTGCCAGCAGAAAACAGGGGGGAGCTTTCTTT.

The chain has TRBV12-3 or TRBV12-4 and TRBJ2-3, with D maybe TRBD2 (5 bases). The V gene lost 1 base and the J gene lost 6 bases, with 5 bases spanning the gap. The length of the CDR3 is 12 residues. The CDR3 region has the DNA TGTGCCAGCAGTTTAGGGAGGGATACGCAGTATTTT. Its protein is CASSLGRDTQYF.

The chain recombines TRBV7-8 with TRBJ1-2, with a weak D call TRBD1 (5 bases). The CDR3 extends over 15 amino acids. V was clipped by 1 base and J by 2 bases, with 11 bases between them. CDR1 is SGHVS, CDR2 FQNEAQ, per germline. CDR3 region: CASSLVGGANYGYTF. The CDR3 DNA follows: TGTGCCAGCAGCTTAGTGGGGGGTGCCAACTATGGCTACACCTTC.

This rearrangement joins TRBV6-4 to TRBJ1-5; D gene uncertain. This CDR3 region has 15 residues. In germline, CDR1 is MRHNA, CDR2 SNTAGT. With 5 bases removed from V and 6 bases from J, the gap between germline ends came to 17 bases. CDR3 loop: CASSPASGRGQPQHF. The CDR3 DNA is TGTGCCAGCAGTCCCGCCTCGGGGAGAGGTCAGCCCCAGCATTTT.

This chain joins TRBV4-2 and TRBJ1-2; TRBD1 aligns across 11 bases. The CDR3 extends over 17 amino acids. J lost 8 bases, V lost 1 base, and 12 bases had no gene match. The V gene's germline CDR1 is LGHNA and CDR2 YNFKEQ. CDR3 in amino acids: CASSQAIGQGAFGGYTF. The CDR3 DNA sequence: TGTGCCAGCAGCCAAGCGATAGGACAGGGGGCGTTTGGGGGCTACACCTTC.

The V call is TRBV11-1, the J call TRBJ2-7; D might be TRBD1 (5 bases). CDR1 is SGHAT, CDR2 FQDESV, per germline (reference sequence). Trimming stripped 1 base from V and 3 bases from J, with 7 bases between. This CDR3 has 13 amino acids. CDR3 amino acids: CASSLGTNYEQYF. DNA of the CDR3: TGTGCCAGCAGCTTAGGGACAAACTACGAGCAGTACTTC.

This clone was counted a few times. V is TRBV11-2 and J is TRBJ2-3; 11 positions agree with TRBD2. Germline lookup yields CDR1 SGHAT and CDR2 FQNNGV. The CDR3 is 15 amino acids. V shed 3 bases and J 4 bases; nucleotides not matched to a gene: 3. The CDR3 sequence is CASSFSGGASDTQYF. As DNA, the CDR3 is TGTGCCAGCAGCTTTAGCGGGGGGGCATCAGATACGCAGTATTTT.

CDR3 residues: CAISEPRTSGGANEQFF. In DNA form, the CDR3 reads TGTGCCATCAGTGAGCCCAGGACTAGCGGGGGGGCAAATGAGCAGTTCTTC. This chain joins TRBV10-3 and TRBJ2-1, with 15 bases fitting TRBD2. CDR1 ENHRY and CDR2 SYGVKD come from the germline V gene. The V and J ends lost 2 bases and 7 bases, in that order; junction bases with no gene match: 6. This CDR3 is built from 17 residues.

The J gene is TRBJ2-3, the V gene TRBV5-6; D is undetermined. Germline V CDR1 and CDR2: SGHDT, YYEEEE. This CDR3 contains 13 residues. V was trimmed by 0 bases and J by 8 bases, leaving 10 bases between them. The CDR3 is CASSLGSYGTQYF. CDR3 nucleotides: TGTGCCAGCAGCTTGGGTTCGTACGGTACGCAGTATTTT. Full variable domain (outside the CDR3, taken from reference TRBV5-6 and TRBJ2-3): DAGVTQSPTHLIKTRGQQVTLRCSPKSGHDTVSWYQQALGQGPQFIFQYYEEEERQRGNFPDRFSGHQFPNYSSELNVNALLLGDSALYLCASSLGSYGTQYFGPGTRLTVL.